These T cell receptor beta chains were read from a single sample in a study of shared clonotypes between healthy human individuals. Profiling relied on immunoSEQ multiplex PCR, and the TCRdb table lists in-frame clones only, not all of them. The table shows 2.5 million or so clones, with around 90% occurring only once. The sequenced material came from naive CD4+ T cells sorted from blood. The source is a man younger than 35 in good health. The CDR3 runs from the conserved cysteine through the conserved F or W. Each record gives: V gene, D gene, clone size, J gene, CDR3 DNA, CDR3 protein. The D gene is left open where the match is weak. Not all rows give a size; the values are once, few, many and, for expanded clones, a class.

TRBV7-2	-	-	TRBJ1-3	TGTGCCAGCAGCTCGGGGGCGGGACAACCCCGGGGGATTAGAAACACCATATATTTT	CASSSGAGQPRGIRNTIYF
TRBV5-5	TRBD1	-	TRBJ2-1	TGTGCCAGCAGCGACGGACAGGGGACCTACAATGAGCAGTTCTTC	CASSDGQGTYNEQFF
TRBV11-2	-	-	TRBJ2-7	TGTGCCAGCAGCTTAGTCAAAGGCAGCGCCTACGAGCAGTACTTC	CASSLVKGSAYEQYF
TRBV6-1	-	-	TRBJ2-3	TGTGCCAGCAGTGAAGCGAGGAAACCGGTCACAGATACGCAGTATTTT	CASSEARKPVTDTQYF
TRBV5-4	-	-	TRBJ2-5	TGTGCCAGCAGCTTGGCGTCCCGGGGCTCGGAGACCCAGTACTTC	CASSLASRGSETQYF
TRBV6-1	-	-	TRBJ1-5	TGTGCCAGCAGCGACAATTACGGCAATCAGCCCCAGCATTTT	CASSDNYGNQPQHF
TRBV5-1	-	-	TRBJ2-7	TGCGCCAGCAGCGCTCTCCAGGGGTCTGCGCAGTACTTC	CASSALQGSAQYF
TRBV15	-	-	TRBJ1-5	TGTGCCACCAGCAGAGGTGGGGGGGCGCAAAACAATCAGCCCCAGCATTTT	CATSRGGGAQNNQPQHF
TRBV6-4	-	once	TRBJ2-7	TGTGCCAGACAGGATTATAACTACGAGCAGTACTTC	CARQDYNYEQYF
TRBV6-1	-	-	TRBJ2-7	TGTGCCAGCAGTGAAGCCGGAGGGGCCTCCTACGAGCAGTACTTC	CASSEAGGASYEQYF
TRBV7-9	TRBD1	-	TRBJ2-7	TGTGCCAGCAGCTTGACAGGGCTCCAGGGGGAGCAGTACTTC	CASSLTGLQGEQYF
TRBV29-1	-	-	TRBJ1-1	TGCAGCGTTGCGGGGGCGAAGGGAAACACTGAAGCTTTCTTT	CSVAGAKGNTEAFF
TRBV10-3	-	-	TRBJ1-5	TGTGCCTCACACCGGGACAAGAATCAGCCCCAGCATTTT	CASHRDKNQPQHF